Below are 19 T cell receptor beta chains sequenced from a single sample in a study of T cell responses to AZD1222 COVID-19 vaccine. Sequencing used immunoSEQ multiplex PCR; TCRdb keeps in-frame clones, though not all of them. The data show 120,000 or so clones, roughly 87% seen once. The starting material was peripheral blood, obtained on day 0 of MenACWY control vaccination. The receptor set was obtained from an adult in good health.

This clone was seen once. The chain is built from TRBV27 and TRBJ2-3; D gene unclear. CDR3 size: 12 residues. Germline assignment: CDR1 MNHEY and CDR2 SMNVEV (reference sequence). V lost 1 base and J 4 bases, leaving 3 bases between the germline ends. The DNA of the CDR3 is TGTGCCAGCAGTTTATTTCCAGATACGCAGTATTTT. This sequence encodes CASSLFPDTQYF.

V and J are TRBV10-3 and TRBJ2-1; 7 bases are a match to TRBD2. CDR1 ENHRY and CDR2 SYGVKD come from the germline V gene. The V and J ends lost 5 bases and 4 bases, in that order; junction bases with no gene match: 5. The CDR3 runs to 14 residues. CDR3 sequence reads: CAISRAGRYNEQFF. As DNA, the CDR3 is TGTGCCATCAGTCGAGCGGGGAGATACAATGAGCAGTTCTTC.

The CDR3 loop reads CASSEAGGKGNYGYTF. CDR3 nucleotides: TGTGCCAGCAGTGAAGCTGGAGGAAAGGGAAACTATGGCTACACCTTC. V and J are TRBV6-1 and TRBJ1-2, with no clear D. V was cut by 0 bases and J by 2 bases, with 13 bases left in between. Germline loops: CDR1 MNHNS, CDR2 SASEGT. The CDR3 has 16 amino acids.

The genes are TRBV19 and TRBJ2-3, with D hard to call. Trimming left V 4 bases short and J 4 bases short, with 9 bases between. The CDR3 length is 13 residues. Germline V gives CDR1 LNHDA, CDR2 SQIVND (reference sequence). CDR3 amino acids: CASSSVVADTQYF. The CDR3 DNA is TGTGCCAGTAGTAGCGTAGTGGCAGATACGCAGTATTTT.

A single count supports this clone. V usage is TRBV5-1 and J usage is TRBJ1-5; a weak D match, TRBD1 (5 bases). Germline CDR1 and CDR2: SGHRS and YFSETQ. The germline V and J ends were trimmed by 2 bases and 0 bases, with 9 bases remaining between them. The CDR3 contains 15 residues. CDR3: CASSFRTISNQPQHF. DNA of the CDR3: TGCGCCAGCAGCTTTAGGACAATTAGCAATCAGCCCCAGCATTTT. The variable domain in full, with the rest retrieved from reference TRBV5-1 and TRBJ1-5, is KAGVTQTPRYLIKTRGQQVTLSCSPISGHRSVSWYQQTPGQGLQFLFEYFSETQRNKGNFPGRFSGRQFSNSRSEMNVSTLELGDSALYLCASSFRTISNQPQHFGDGTRLSIL.

With regard to this clone: Other DNA sequences from this sample encode an identical CDR3 as well. The chain links TRBV6-5 to TRBJ1-1; TRBD1 matches 7 bases. Germline trimming cut 6 bases from V and 3 bases from J; bases unmatched to any gene: 4. Germline CDR1 MNHEY, CDR2 SVGAGI. The length of the CDR3 is 13 residues. The CDR3 DNA follows: TGTGCCAGCAGCCTAACAGGGGACACTGAAGCTTTCTTT. It is translated as CASSLTGDTEAFF.

This chain connects TRBV29-1 to TRBJ1-1; a possible D gene is TRBD1 (5 bases). The CDR3 has 12 residues. V lost 7 bases, J lost 1 base, and 10 bases lay in between. Germline CDR1 is SQVTM and CDR2 is ANQGSEA. The CDR3 protein is CSAIQANTEAFF. CDR3 nucleotide sequence: TGCAGCGCTATACAGGCGAACACTGAAGCTTTCTTT.

This chain links TRBV13 with TRBJ2-1; TRBD2 aligns across 14 bases. V dropped 1 base and J dropped 7; count of bases not matched to a gene: 3. This CDR3 has 16 amino acids. Germline V gene data show CDR1 as PRHDT and CDR2 as FYEKMQ (reference sequence). CDR3 protein: CASSLAGLAGVNEQFF. The CDR3 DNA follows: TGTGCCAGCAGCTTAGCGGGACTAGCGGGAGTGAATGAGCAGTTCTTC.

The gene calls are TRBV4-2 and TRBJ2-3, with D perhaps TRBD1 (6 bases). Trimming took 4 bases from V and 0 from J, leaving 14 bases between them. CDR1 is LGHNA, CDR2 YNFKEQ, per germline. The CDR3 extends over 16 amino acids. CDR3 bases: TGTGCCAGCAGCCGACGGACAGTCCAGAGCACAGATACGCAGTATTTT. Translated, it gives CASSRRTVQSTDTQYF.

V is TRBV11-2 and J is TRBJ2-3, with 9 bases aligning to TRBD2. V trimming: 4 bases; J trimming: 5 bases; junction bases outside the gene matches: 10. The V gene's germline CDR1 is SGHAT and CDR2 FQNNGV. The CDR3 contains 16 residues. Written as DNA, the CDR3 is TGTGCCAGCAGCTCTTGGCGGCTAGCGGGACAAGATACGCAGTATTTT. Translating gives CASSSWRLAGQDTQYF.

This rearrangement joins TRBV5-4 to TRBJ2-3, with D maybe TRBD2 (7 bases). The germline CDR1 and CDR2 sequences are SGHNT and YYREEE (reference sequence). Trimming took 0 bases from V and 1 from J, leaving 12 bases between them. The CDR3 consists of 16 residues. The CDR3 region is CASSLDLGGGTDTQYF. CDR3 nucleotides: TGTGCCAGCAGCTTGGACTTAGGGGGGGGCACAGATACGCAGTATTTT.

CDR3 loop: CASSQVGQPQHF. The CDR3 DNA sequence: TGCGCCAGCAGCCAAGTCGGTCAGCCCCAGCATTTT. The rearrangement joins TRBV4-1 to TRBJ1-5; D gene unclear. The CDR3 is 12 residues long. V lost 1 base, J lost 6 bases, and 4 bases lay in between. Germline loops: CDR1 MGHRA, CDR2 YSYEKL.

This chain joins TRBV14 and TRBJ1-4; possible D gene TRBD1, 5 bases. Germline V gives CDR1 SGHDN, CDR2 FVKESK. This CDR3 is built from 16 residues. V was trimmed by 1 base and J by 2 bases, leaving 11 bases between them. In DNA, the CDR3 is TGTGCCAGCAGCCAAGGAGGGGCGGGTACTAATGAAAAACTGTTTTTT. This translates into CASSQGGAGTNEKLFF.

The J gene is TRBJ2-1, the V gene TRBV19; TRBD1 matches at 12 bases. The CDR3 covers 17 residues. CDR1 and CDR2 from the germline V gene are LNHDA and SQIVND (reference sequence). Germline trimming cut 5 bases from V and 4 bases from J; bases unmatched to any gene: 9. The CDR3 loop is CASSLGTGGLRYNEQFF. The CDR3 nucleotides read TGTGCCAGTAGTCTTGGGACAGGGGGCTTGAGGTACAATGAGCAGTTCTTC.

The J gene is TRBJ2-1, the V gene TRBV28; the match to TRBD2 covers 13 bases. J gave up 8 bases and V 6 bases, and 7 bases lay outside the gene matches. Germline-derived CDR1 and CDR2 are MDHEN and SYDVKM. The CDR3 consists of 15 residues. The CDR3 loop reads CASRRTSGRAHEQFF. The CDR3 nucleotides read TGTGCCAGCAGAAGAACTAGCGGGAGGGCCCATGAGCAGTTCTTC.

V usage is TRBV6-5 and J usage is TRBJ1-4; perhaps TRBD1 as D (5 bases). The germline V and J ends were trimmed by 0 bases and 0 bases, with 8 bases remaining between them. The germline V gene has CDR1 MNHEY and CDR2 SVGAGI. The CDR3 runs to 16 residues. CDR3 DNA sequence: TGTGCCAGCAGTTACTCCGGGGGGTCAACTAATGAAAAACTGTTTTTT. The encoded protein is CASSYSGGSTNEKLFF.

The chain carries TRBV7-2 and TRBJ2-1; the match to TRBD2 covers 7 bases. V lost 3 bases, J lost 1 base, and 3 bases stayed unmatched. This CDR3 has 15 residues. Germline V gene lookup returns CDR1 SGHTA and CDR2 FQGNSA. CDR3 in DNA: TGTGCCAGCAGCTTCATGGGGGGGTCCTACAATGAGCAGTTCTTC. It yields the protein CASSFMGGSYNEQFF.

The J gene is TRBJ2-7, the V gene TRBV19; TRBD1 aligns across 9 bases. The CDR3 has 15 residues. In germline, CDR1 is LNHDA, CDR2 SQIVND (reference sequence). V trimming: 5 bases; J trimming: 3 bases; junction bases outside the gene matches: 8. This CDR3 reads CASSQTRDRVYEQYF. The CDR3 DNA reads as TGTGCCAGTAGTCAGACCCGGGACAGGGTCTACGAGCAGTACTTC.

The chain has TRBV4-2 and TRBJ1-2; no firm D call. V was trimmed by 1 base and J by 4 bases, leaving 7 bases between them. This CDR3 is 13 amino acids long. CDR1 and CDR2 (germline): LGHNA, YNFKEQ. CDR3 nucleotide sequence: TGTGCCAGCAGCCAAGTAGGCAGCTATGGCTACACCTTC. This gives the protein CASSQVGSYGYTF.